Listed below are T cell receptor beta chains from one sample, sequenced in a study of CD8+CD57+ T cells in acquired aplastic anemia. Using its own MiXCR run on the reads, TCRdb lists one record per CDR3 protein. The sample has some 140,000 distinct CDR3 sequences, 52% seen once. Sequences were obtained from sorted CD4+, CD8+, or CD8+CD57+ T cells (not recorded which) from PBMCs. Receptors were obtained from a human donor with aplastic anemia. Both conserved end residues are part of each CDR3. D genes are given only for firm matches. Only part of the rows carry a size: once, few, many, or a class if the clone is expanded.

D: TRBD2; V: TRBV4-2; size: many; J: TRBJ2-6; DNA: TGTGCCAGCAGCCAAGAGGGGGGGTCTGGGGCCAACGTCCTGACTTTC; CDR3: CASSQEGGSGANVLTF
D: NA; V: TRBV29-1; size: once; J: TRBJ1-2; DNA: TGCAGCGCCCTAGGGCTAGCGGGGACGACGTATGGCTACACCTTC; CDR3: CSALGLAGTTYGYTF
D: TRBD2; V: TRBV6-4; size: NA; J: TRBJ2-3; DNA: TGTGCCAGCAGAGACCGGACTAGCGGGAAGTCGACGACAGATACGCAGTATTTT; CDR3: CASRDRTSGKSTTDTQYF
D: TRBD1; V: TRBV7-6; size: medium-sized; J: TRBJ1-1; DNA: TGTGCCAGCAGCTTAGAAACAGGGGTGAGCACTGAAGCTTTCTTT; CDR3: CASSLETGVSTEAFF
D: NA; V: TRBV4-3; size: many; J: TRBJ2-7; DNA: TGCGCCAGCAGCCCCTATGGAGGCGGTTACGAGCAGTACTTC; CDR3: CASSPYGGGYEQYF
D: NA; V: TRBV2; size: NA; J: TRBJ2-1; DNA: TGTGCCAGCAGTAGGGACACATCCTACAATGAGCAGTTCTTC; CDR3: CASSRDTSYNEQFF
D: NA; V: TRBV7-9; size: NA; J: TRBJ2-7; DNA: TGTGCCAGTATCTTCGACTACGAGCAGTACTTC; CDR3: CASIFDYEQYF
D: NA; V: TRBV10-3; size: NA; J: TRBJ1-2; DNA: TGTGCCATCAGTGATCAGGGAACTAACTATGGCTACACCTTC; CDR3: CAISDQGTNYGYTF
D: NA; V: TRBV10-3; size: NA; J: TRBJ2-7; DNA: TGTGCCATCAGTTACGGGGCGCTCGAGCAGTACTTC; CDR3: CAISYGALEQYF
D: NA; V: TRBV27; size: many; J: TRBJ2-1; DNA: TGTGCCAGCAGCTACAGCCCGTACAATGAGCAGTTCTTC; CDR3: CASSYSPYNEQFF
D: NA; V: TRBV29-1; size: many; J: TRBJ1-2; DNA: TGCAGCGTTGATCGGGGGCGCGGCTATGGCTACACCTTC; CDR3: CSVDRGRGYGYTF
D: NA; V: TRBV20-1; size: NA; J: TRBJ1-1; DNA: TGCAGTGCTCTCCGCGGGGCAGCTTTGTTGAACACTGAAGCTTTCTTT; CDR3: CSALRGAALLNTEAFF
D: TRBD1; V: TRBV5-1; size: many; J: TRBJ2-3; DNA: TGCGCCAGCAGCCCCTGGACAGGGGATGCGATTAATACGCAGTATTTT; CDR3: CASSPWTGDAINTQYF
D: NA; V: TRBV27; size: many; J: TRBJ1-1; DNA: TGTGCCAGCAGTTTACGGGGCGCTGAAGCTTTCTTT; CDR3: CASSLRGAEAFF
D: TRBD1; V: TRBV4-2; size: NA; J: TRBJ1-1; DNA: TGTGCCAGCAGCCAAGTTCTGACAGGGGGCACTGAAGCTTTCTTT; CDR3: CASSQVLTGGTEAFF
D: TRBD1; V: TRBV7-9; size: NA; J: TRBJ2-7; DNA: TGTGCCAGCAGCTTGCATGGGACAGGGTCCTACGAGCAGTACTTC; CDR3: CASSLHGTGSYEQYF
D: NA; V: TRBV9; size: many; J: TRBJ1-5; DNA: TGTGCCAGCAGCGTATCAGGGATCAGCAATCAGCCCCAGCATTTT; CDR3: CASSVSGISNQPQHF
D: NA; V: TRBV29-1; size: NA; J: TRBJ2-2; DNA: TGCAGCGTTGAAAGGGGAGCGGCGAACACCGGGGAGCTGTTTTTT; CDR3: CSVERGAANTGELFF
D: NA; V: TRBV7-7; size: NA; J: TRBJ2-7; DNA: TGTGCCAGCAGTCGAGGGACGGTCTACGAGCAGTACTTC; CDR3: CASSRGTVYEQYF
D: NA; V: TRBV14; size: NA; J: TRBJ1-2; DNA: TGTGCCAGCAGCCAAGTCGGGAGCTATGGCTACACCTTC; CDR3: CASSQVGSYGYTF
D: TRBD1; V: TRBV29-1; size: NA; J: TRBJ1-2; DNA: TGCAGCGTTGGACAGGGTAATGGCTACACCTTC; CDR3: CSVGQGNGYTF
D: NA; V: TRBV29-1; size: NA; J: TRBJ2-5; DNA: TGCAGCGTTGATGCGACATGGTTCGAGACCCAGTACTTC; CDR3: CSVDATWFETQYF
D: NA; V: TRBV6-1; size: many; J: TRBJ2-3; DNA: TGTGCCAGCAGTCCCGGAGGGCCAGCAGATACGCAGTATTTT; CDR3: CASSPGGPADTQYF
D: NA; V: TRBV5-5; size: NA; J: TRBJ2-1; DNA: TGTGCCAGCAGCTTTTCCCTGAACAATGAGCAGTTCTTC; CDR3: CASSFSLNNEQFF
D: TRBD2; V: TRBV25-1; size: NA; J: TRBJ2-3; DNA: TGTGCCAGCAGTGAAGCTCTAGCGGGAGGGAGAACAGATACGCAGTATTTT; CDR3: CASSEALAGGRTDTQYF
D: NA; V: TRBV7-8; size: medium-sized; J: TRBJ1-6; DNA: TGTGCCAGCAGCTTGGGGGGTAATTCACCCCTCCACTTT; CDR3: CASSLGGNSPLHF
D: NA; V: TRBV28; size: NA; J: TRBJ1-1; DNA: TGTGCCAGCAGTCCGCTCTTGAACACTGAAGCTTTCTTT; CDR3: CASSPLLNTEAFF
D: TRBD1; V: TRBV10-2; size: NA; J: TRBJ2-2; DNA: TGCGCCAGCAGTGAGTCCTGGACAGGGAACATCGCGGAGCTGTTTTTT; CDR3: CASSESWTGNIAELFF
D: NA; V: TRBV10-3; size: NA; J: TRBJ1-2; DNA: TGTGCCATCTGGAACAGGGACTATGGCTACACCTTC; CDR3: CAIWNRDYGYTF
D: NA; V: TRBV15; size: NA; J: TRBJ2-7; DNA: TGTGCCACCAGCAGAGAGCGAGGGGGCTACGAGCAGTACTTC; CDR3: CATSRERGGYEQYF
D: NA; V: TRBV10-3; size: NA; J: TRBJ1-1; DNA: TGTGCCATCAGTGAGCCACCCTCGACAGAGTTGGGCACTGAAGCTTTCTTT; CDR3: CAISEPPSTELGTEAFF
D: NA; V: TRBV9; size: NA; J: TRBJ2-2; DNA: TGTGCCAGCAGCGTAGGCTGGGGGGACACCGGGGAGCTGTTTTTT; CDR3: CASSVGWGDTGELFF